This is a list of T cell receptor beta chains from one sample in a study of glioma-infiltrating T cells. TCRdb re-called the multiplex PCR reads through MiXCR, storing one row per CDR3 protein. The sample contains about 44,000 distinct CDR3 sequences, around 22% of which appear only once. Input material: glioma tissue, nonneoplastic brain tissue, or PBMCs (not recorded which). The source is a human donor with low-grade glioma or glioblastoma, undergoing nonglioma brain surgery, or in good health (not recorded which). The CDR3 runs from the conserved cysteine through the conserved F or W. A D gene is named only where the DNA matches it firmly. The size entry is marked missing in some rows and otherwise reads once, few, many or a size class.

>12|NA|TRBV29-1|TRBJ1-5|few
CSVEGPNQPQHF
TGCAGCGTTGAAGGGCCTAATCAGCCCCAGCATTTT
>14|NA|TRBV7-9|TRBJ1-1|many
CASSSGGVSTEAFF
TGTGCCAGCAGCTCCGGCGGGGTATCCACTGAAGCTTTCTTT
>14|NA|TRBV7-8|TRBJ1-2|many
CASSPPRGRMGYTF
TGTGCCAGCAGCCCCCCCCGAGGGAGGATGGGCTACACCTTC
>13|TRBD2|TRBV29-1|TRBJ2-1|few
CSVAGLAGEEQFF
TGCAGCGTTGCGGGACTAGCGGGAGAGGAGCAGTTCTTC
>15|NA|TRBV28|TRBJ1-1|many
CASSLGTGGITEAFF
NA
>14|TRBD1|TRBV20-1|TRBJ2-5|NA
CSARVKGQGQTQYF
TGCAGTGCTAGAGTGAAGGGACAGGGGCAGACCCAGTACTTC
>13|NA|TRBV6-6|TRBJ1-1|NA
CASSATRGTEAFF
TGTGCCAGCAGCGCCACCCGGGGCACTGAAGCTTTCTTT
>16|TRBD2|TRBV4-1|TRBJ2-1|many
CASSLSGTSTVNEQFF
TGCGCCAGCAGCCTGTCCGGGACTAGTACGGTCAATGAGCAGTTCTTC
>15|NA|TRBV20-1|TRBJ1-1|many
CSARDWEGGRTEAFF
TGCAGTGCTAGAGATTGGGAGGGAGGAAGAACTGAAGCTTTCTTT
>12|NA|TRBV20-1|TRBJ1-1|many
CSAMGGGTEAFF
TGCAGTGCTATGGGGGGCGGCACTGAAGCTTTCTTT
>14|NA|TRBV2|TRBJ1-5|many
CASSQGQSNQPQHF
TGTGCCAGCAGCCAAGGACAGAGCAATCAGCCCCAGCATTTT
>13|NA|TRBV3-1|TRBJ2-2|many
CASSQLRDKGLFF
TGTGCCAGCAGCCAGCTGAGGGACAAAGGACTGTTTTTT
>15|NA|TRBV28|TRBJ2-5|many
CASSRGVGLQETQYF
TGTGCCAGCAGTCGAGGGGTCGGGCTCCAAGAGACCCAGTACTTC
>15|NA|TRBV7-9|TRBJ2-3|many
CASSLGGVGTDTQYF
TGTGCCAGCAGCTTAGGTGGGGTTGGCACAGATACGCAGTATTTT
>15|TRBD1|TRBV2|TRBJ2-3|many
CASSADRAETDTQYF
TGTGCCAGCAGTGCCGACAGGGCCGAGACAGATACGCAGTATTTT
>14|TRBD1|TRBV27|TRBJ2-5|medium-sized
CASSSTGPPGTQYF
TGTGCCAGCAGTTCGACAGGGCCACCGGGGACCCAGTACTTC
>12|NA|TRBV7-2|TRBJ2-1|many
CASSSQREEQFF
TGTGCCAGCAGTTCCCAGCGAGAAGAGCAGTTCTTC
>16|NA|TRBV5-1|TRBJ1-1|many
CASSLETANARTEAFF
TGCGCCAGCAGCTTGGAAACAGCCAACGCGAGGACTGAAGCTTTCTTT
>14|NA|TRBV7-8|TRBJ2-5|NA
CASSSPGGEETQYF
TGTGCCAGCAGCTCCCCCGGGGGCGAAGAGACCCAGTACTTC
>16|TRBD1|TRBV5-1|TRBJ2-7|many
CASSLHPGQGAYEQYF
TGCGCCAGCAGCTTACACCCGGGACAGGGGGCTTACGAGCAGTACTTC
>11|NA|TRBV30|TRBJ2-1|few
CAWSVNYPPFF
TGTGCCTGGAGTGTAAATTACCCCCCGTTCTTC
>17|TRBD2|TRBV7-8|TRBJ2-3|many
CASSPSRTSGYTDTQYF
TGTGCCAGCAGCCCATCGCGGACTAGCGGCTACACAGATACGCAGTATTTT
>18|NA|TRBV20-1|TRBJ1-5|many
CSARDLGVNIDHNQPQHF
TGCAGTGCTAGAGATTTAGGGGTTAATATCGATCACAATCAGCCCCAGCATTTT